This T cell receptor beta chain was retrieved from a study of cytomegalovirus exposure and HLA in healthy donors. Findings of the study overall: Some V segments could not be told apart, so they were left out, TRBV6-2 and TRBV6-3 among them. Later analysis showed TCR association rates varying by HLA locus, highest for DRB1 and lowest for HLA-C.

Both 60 Vbeta primers and 13 Jbeta primers went into the PCR. Generated by immunoSEQ multiplex PCR, the TCRdb table keeps only in-frame clones and is missing some. The table lists some 44,000 clones, roughly 87% of them singletons. As to this clone: Antigen: not known.

Trimming took 0 bases from V and 7 from J, leaving 13 bases between them. Per germline, CDR1 MNHEY and CDR2 SMNVEV (reference sequence). This CDR3 has 14 residues. Sequenced material: PBMCs. This chain links TRBV27 with TRBJ2-7, with D possibly matching TRBD2 (6 bases). This sequence originates from a woman aged 40 to 50 in good health and CMV-seropositive. CDR3 nucleotide sequence: TGTGCCAGCAGTTTATCCACAGTGGGGGGTGAGCAGTACTTC. Translation: CASSLSTVGGEQYF.